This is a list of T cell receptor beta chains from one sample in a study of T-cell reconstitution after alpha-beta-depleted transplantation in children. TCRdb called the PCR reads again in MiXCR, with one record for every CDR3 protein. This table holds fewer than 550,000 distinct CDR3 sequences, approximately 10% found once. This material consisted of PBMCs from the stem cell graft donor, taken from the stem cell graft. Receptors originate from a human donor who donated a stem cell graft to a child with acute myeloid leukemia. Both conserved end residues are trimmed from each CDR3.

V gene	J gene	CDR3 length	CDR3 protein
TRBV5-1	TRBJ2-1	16	ASSFRRGASGLNNEQF
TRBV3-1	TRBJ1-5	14	ASSASSDSPNQPQH
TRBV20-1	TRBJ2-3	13	SAPGLAGTPDTQY
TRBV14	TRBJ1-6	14	ASSQDGPGGSSPLH
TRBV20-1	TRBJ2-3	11	SASKPGTDTQY
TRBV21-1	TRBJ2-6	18	ASSKEGTGQEVSGANVLT
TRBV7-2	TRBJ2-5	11	ASSGRQVETQY
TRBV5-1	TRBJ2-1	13	ASSSPQGFFGEQF
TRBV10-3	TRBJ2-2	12	AISDRIGAGELF
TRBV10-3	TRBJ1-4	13	ATQAQGATNEKLF
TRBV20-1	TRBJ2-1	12	SASGTSGSNEQF
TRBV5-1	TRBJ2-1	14	ASSYTSGRGYNEQF
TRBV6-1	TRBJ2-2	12	ASKNLAGGGELF
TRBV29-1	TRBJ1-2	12	SAPTGGGVYGYT
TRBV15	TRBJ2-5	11	ATSIGGQETRY
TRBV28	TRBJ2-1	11	ASSGDYYNEQF
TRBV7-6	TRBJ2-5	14	ASSLDLASSQETQY
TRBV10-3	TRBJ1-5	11	AISETGNQPQH
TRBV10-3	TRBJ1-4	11	AISVRGNEKLF
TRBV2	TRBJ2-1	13	ASSAIDRGYGEQF
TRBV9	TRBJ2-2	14	ASSPHPGENTGELF
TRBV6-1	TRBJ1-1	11	ASTVTGNTEAF
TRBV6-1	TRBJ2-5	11	ASTQPGQETQY
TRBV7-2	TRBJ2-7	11	ASSSHPWDRRY
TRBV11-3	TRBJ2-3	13	ASSPGGTYTDTQY
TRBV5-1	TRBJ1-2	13	ASRGPGTGDYGYT
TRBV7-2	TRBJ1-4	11	ASSPGLAEKLF
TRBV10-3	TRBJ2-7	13	AISDMDHGSYEQY
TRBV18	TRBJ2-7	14	ASSQHLAGEAGEQY
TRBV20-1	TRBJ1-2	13	SARARTGPNYGYT
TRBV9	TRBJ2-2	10	ASSAYPWELF
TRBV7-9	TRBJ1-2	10	ASSLSEDGYT
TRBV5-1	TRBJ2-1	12	ASSLGGANNEQF
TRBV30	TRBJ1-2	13	ASQGEQESFYGYT
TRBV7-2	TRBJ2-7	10	ASSVSTYEQY
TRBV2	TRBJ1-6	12	ASRKEGYNSPLH
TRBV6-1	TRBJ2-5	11	ASRDLGVETQY
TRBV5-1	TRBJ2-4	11	ASSKGFENIQY
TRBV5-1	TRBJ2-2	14	ASSLAFIGNTGELF
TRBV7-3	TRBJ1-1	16	ASSLTAWGGAPGTEAF
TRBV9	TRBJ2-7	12	ASSVDGQSYEQY
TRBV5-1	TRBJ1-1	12	ASSRGSPNTEAF
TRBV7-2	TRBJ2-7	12	ASSLFGTSLEQY
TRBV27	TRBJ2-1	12	ASTPGGTSGSLF
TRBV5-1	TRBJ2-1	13	ASSLELAGANREF
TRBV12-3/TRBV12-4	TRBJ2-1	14	ASSLSRGGPYNEQF